These 3 T cell receptor beta chains originate from one sample sequenced in a study of cytomegalovirus exposure and HLA in healthy donors. Use of 60 Vbeta and 13 Jbeta primers characterized the PCR. Profiled with immunoSEQ multiplex PCR; TCRdb holds only in-frame clones, not every one. The sample has more than 150,000 clones, approximately 88% seen once; the top ten hold about 0.25%. The sample was PBMCs. Source of these receptors: a boy aged 10-17 years in good health and CMV-seronegative.

This clone was observed once. This chain connects TRBV28 to TRBJ2-5; 8 bases are a match to TRBD2. Germline CDR1 and CDR2: MDHEN and SYDVKM. Trimming took 8 bases from V and 11 from J; bases not matched to a gene: 7. The CDR3 is 11 amino acids. The CDR3 DNA reads TGTGCCAGCGCCCCCGGGGGGGGGCAGTACTTC. Encoded protein: CASAPGGGQYF.

This chain joins TRBV7-9 and TRBJ2-2; tentative D call: TRBD1 (5 bases). CDR3 size: 13 residues. Germline CDR1 SEHNR, CDR2 FQNEAQ (reference sequence). Trimming took off 3 bases at V and 6 bases at J, with 8 bases between the two ends. The CDR3 bases are TGTGCCAGCAGCTTCAGGGTATCCGGGGAGCTGTTTTTT. It encodes CASSFRVSGELFF.

This clone was seen only once. CDR3 nucleotides: TGTGCCAGCAGCGAAGGGGCGAGAGACGAGCAGTACTTC. It encodes CASSEGARDEQYF. The chain links TRBV7-9 to TRBJ2-7; weak D call: TRBD1 (5 bases). The CDR3 runs 13 residues. Per the germline V gene, CDR1 is SEHNR and CDR2 is FQNEAQ (reference sequence). Trimming removed 5 bases at V and 5 bases at J, with 13 bases between.